Listed below are T cell receptor beta chains from one sample, sequenced in a study of blood T cells in healthy people across ages. TCRdb reprocessed the 5' RACE reads with MiXCR, giving one entry per CDR3 protein. The profile shows fewer than 950,000 distinct CDR3 sequences, about 48% of them singletons. The sequencing input was blood. The receptor source for this set is a man aged 80 or over in good health. CDR3s include the opening cysteine and the closing phenylalanine or tryptophan.

CATGDAGGSNEQYF	TRBJ2-5	14	TRBV6-5
CASSPQGHNSPLHF	TRBJ1-6	14	TRBV18
CASSEFEEMNYGYTF	TRBJ1-2	15	TRBV25-1
CSGRGADEQYF	TRBJ2-5	11	TRBV29-1
CASSSRQGPWPQHF	TRBJ1-5	14	TRBV7-2
CASSEGGGYEKLFF	TRBJ1-4	14	TRBV9
CARSVAGDSYEQYF	TRBJ2-7	14	TRBV9
CAISGSKREVSYNEQYF	.	17	TRBV10-3
CASSLSLAGYNEQFF	TRBJ2-1	15	TRBV27
CASRGRVTEKNIQYF	TRBJ2-4	15	TRBV12-3/TRBV12-4
CASSLGPADQPQHF	TRBJ1-5	14	TRBV7-2
CSGAVRTYNEQFF	TRBJ2-1	13	TRBV20-1
CASSLFGDGYTF	TRBJ1-2	12	TRBV7-9
CSATAGQGSNEQFF	TRBJ2-1	14	TRBV20-1
CASSLAGLAGAYNEQFF	TRBJ2-1	17	TRBV7-9
CSARDARQAGKLFF	TRBJ1-4	14	TRBV20-1
CASSFLGDEQYF	TRBJ2-7	12	TRBV28
CSARGLAGEGPSYEQYF	TRBJ2-7	17	TRBV20-1
CASYGNTGELFF	TRBJ2-2	12	TRBV2
CATRTGGPYNEQFF	TRBJ2-1	14	TRBV24-1
CASSRGQGNEKLFF	TRBJ1-4	14	TRBV6-5
CASRPDTFTYEQYF	TRBJ2-7	14	TRBV12-3/TRBV12-4
CSVVRTGGRNNEQYF	TRBJ2-7	15	TRBV29-1
CSARDLENEKLFF	TRBJ1-4	13	TRBV20-1
CASSDGLLYQETQFF	TRBJ2-1	15	TRBV2
CASSPRDIGSYEQYF	TRBJ2-7	15	TRBV18
CATSDSGTGGEKLFF	TRBJ1-4	15	TRBV24-1
CSARRGDGSYEQYF	TRBJ2-7	14	TRBV20-1
CASSLRSGAGETQYF	TRBJ2-5	15	TRBV5-1
CASSVRGVLAKNIQYF	TRBJ2-4	16	TRBV2
CSARSPQGRDQPQHF	TRBJ1-5	15	TRBV20-1
CASSRAGTGELFF	TRBJ2-2	13	TRBV4-1
CASSLGQLSTSNYGYTF	TRBJ1-2	17	TRBV11-2
CASSPDRNGNTIYF	TRBJ1-3	14	TRBV6-5
CSARREGTGKVSDEQYF	TRBJ2-7	17	TRBV20-1
CASSPLAARTDTQYF	TRBJ2-3	15	TRBV7-7
CASRPTLSGTEAFF	TRBJ1-1	14	TRBV12-3/TRBV12-4
CSARDRRTSPYEQYF	TRBJ2-7	15	TRBV20-1
CASGAESYNEQFF	TRBJ2-1	13	TRBV5-1
CASSQAAGELETQYF	TRBJ2-5	15	TRBV5-1
CSVSGTSGRAHNEQFF	TRBJ2-1	16	TRBV29-1
CSVEPDSHSGANVLTF	TRBJ2-6	16	TRBV29-1
CASSVTRGPYEQYF	TRBJ2-7	14	TRBV6-1
CASSVTSAGRYAYF	TRBJ2-3	14	TRBV9
CASGWSLDGYTF	TRBJ1-2	12	TRBV2
CASGLNNQEQYF	TRBJ2-5	12	TRBV2
CASSLEGASTDTQYF	TRBJ2-3	15	TRBV12-3/TRBV12-4
CATSRDSGGAGGYTF	TRBJ1-2	15	TRBV15
CASSPGTVIYEQYF	TRBJ2-7	14	TRBV27
CASSPLVGSYNEQYF	.	15	TRBV28
CASIPQGASGNTIYF	TRBJ1-3	15	TRBV12-3/TRBV12-4
CASSLGRGETYEQYF	TRBJ2-7	15	TRBV7-2
CASSRAPYEQYF	.	12	TRBV18
CASSLEMANTEAFF	TRBJ1-1	14	TRBV11-2
CATSDPTQATYEQYF	TRBJ2-7	15	TRBV24-1
CASMTGQGDQQETQYF	TRBJ2-5	16	TRBV2
CASSPTNEQFF	TRBJ2-1	11	TRBV12-3/TRBV12-4